These 20 T cell receptor beta chains came from one sample sequenced in a study of blood T cell repertoires in COVID-19. The repertoire was sequenced with immunoSEQ multiplex PCR; TCRdb's copy has only in-frame clones and lacks some. The sample lists more than 40,000 clones; around nine tenths were seen once. Sequences were obtained from peripheral blood. The receptors come from a middle-aged man with active COVID-19.

V is TRBV3-1 (or the pseudogene TRBV3-2) and J is TRBJ2-7, with 9 bases matching TRBD1. The germline CDR1 and CDR2 sequences are LGHDT and YNNKEL (reference sequence). The CDR3 has 18 amino acids. V shed 6 bases and J 5 bases; nucleotides not matched to a gene: 20. The CDR3 protein is CASSIPLQQGAGVHEQYF. CDR3 nucleotides: TGTGCCAGCAGTATTCCTCTCCAACAGGGGGCAGGTGTTCACGAGCAGTACTTC.

This clone showed up just once. CDR3 residues: CATSDSRTGGYTF. In nucleotides, the CDR3 is TGTGCCACCAGTGATTCCCGGACAGGGGGCTACACCTTC. The J gene is TRBJ1-2, the V gene TRBV24-1, with 8 bases aligning to TRBD1. The germline gives CDR1 KGHDR, CDR2 SFDVKD. The V segment lost 2 bases and the J segment 8 bases; nucleotides outside the gene matches: 3. This CDR3 has 13 residues.

The chain combines TRBV6-2 or TRBV6-3 with TRBJ2-7, with D uncertain. The CDR3 runs 15 residues. The V gene lost 4 bases and the J gene lost 0 bases, with 13 bases spanning the gap. Germline loops: CDR1 MNHEY, CDR2 SVGEGT. CDR3 coding DNA: TGTGCCAGCAGTTTTCAGAGCGCTAGCTCCTACGAGCAGTACTTC. As protein: CASSFQSASSYEQYF.

The chain is built from TRBV5-1 and TRBJ1-4; maybe TRBD1 (6 bases). This CDR3 has 15 residues. V lost 0 bases and J lost 5, with 11 bases in between. Germline V gene data show CDR1 as SGHRS and CDR2 as YFSETQ. The CDR3 nucleotides are TGCGCCAGCAGCTTGGGACAGGAGAGGAATGAAAAACTGTTTTTT. Its protein is CASSLGQERNEKLFF.

The V and J genes are TRBV5-5 and TRBJ1-4; weak D call: TRBD1 (5 bases). The ends were cut back, 3 bases at V and 1 base at J, with 13 bases in the middle. Germline V gene sequence: CDR1 SGHKS, CDR2 YYEKEE (reference sequence). The CDR3 covers 16 residues. The CDR3 reads CASSSGHGGTNEKLFF. CDR3 coding DNA: TGTGCCAGCAGCTCCGGGCACGGGGGAACTAATGAAAAACTGTTTTTT.

This chain links TRBV28 with TRBJ2-1; 9 bases align to TRBD2. Germline CDR1 MDHEN, CDR2 SYDVKM. Losses at the gene ends were 6 bases for V and 2 bases for J; bases not matched to a gene: 14. The CDR3 consists of 18 residues. The CDR3 is CASSPKGSGRGPYNEQFF. The DNA of the CDR3 is TGTGCCAGCAGCCCGAAGGGTAGCGGGAGAGGCCCCTACAATGAGCAGTTCTTC. Full variable domain (outside the CDR3, taken from reference TRBV28 and TRBJ2-1): DVKVTQSSRYLVKRTGEKVFLECVQDMDHENMFWYRQDPGLGLRLIYFSYDVKMKEKGDIPEGYSVSREKKERFSLILESASTNQTSMYLCASSPKGSGRGPYNEQFFGPGTRLTVL.

The chain carries TRBV5-5 and TRBJ2-5; D remains unclear. The V and J ends lost 4 bases and 4 bases respectively, with 5 bases between them. CDR3 length equals 11 residues. The germline gives CDR1 SGHKS, CDR2 YYEKEE (reference sequence). The CDR3, as DNA: TGTGCCAGCAGCAATCGAGAGACCCAGTACTTC. It encodes CASSNRETQYF.

This chain joins TRBV5-4 and TRBJ2-1; 8 nucleotides match TRBD2. Germline V gives CDR1 SGHNT, CDR2 YYREEE (reference sequence). V lost 1 base, J lost 4 bases, and 13 bases stayed unmatched. CDR3 length: 18 amino acids. For the CDR3, the DNA is TGTGCCAGCAGCTTGACTAGCGGCGGATTGGGACTTTACAATGAGCAGTTCTTC. Amino acids: CASSLTSGGLGLYNEQFF.

V usage is TRBV3-1 (or the pseudogene TRBV3-2) and J usage is TRBJ1-5; D call uncertain. CDR3 length: 14 amino acids. Trimming pared 0 bases from V and 2 bases from J, leaving 5 bases between. Germline V gene data show CDR1 as LGHDT and CDR2 as YNNKEL (reference sequence). CDR3 residues: CASSQDARNQPQHF. As DNA, the CDR3 is TGTGCCAGCAGCCAAGATGCGCGCAATCAGCCCCAGCATTTT.

The chain carries TRBV29-1 and TRBJ1-2; 8 bases fit TRBD1. J gave up 5 bases and V 0 bases, and 2 bases lay outside the gene matches. CDR1 is SQVTM and CDR2 is ANQGSEA in the germline V gene. The CDR3 contains 13 residues. DNA for the CDR3: TGCAGCGTTGAAGAGGACAGGGAGTATGGCTACACCTTC. It translates to CSVEEDREYGYTF.

The chain combines TRBV7-3 with TRBJ2-4; tentatively, D is TRBD1 (5 bases). The V end was cut by 1 base, the J end by 5 bases, with 9 bases between. Germline CDR1 and CDR2: SGHTA and FQGTGA. CDR3 length: 14 residues. The CDR3 loop reads CASSLMGRENIQYF. CDR3 coding DNA: TGTGCCAGCAGCTTAATGGGGCGTGAAAACATTCAGTACTTC.

The chain carries TRBV11-2 and TRBJ2-7; tentative D call: TRBD1 (5 bases). The germline gives CDR1 SGHAT, CDR2 FQNNGV. Trimming stripped 1 base from V and 2 bases from J, with 9 bases between. The CDR3 spans 14 residues. The CDR3 spells CASSLALDTYEQYF. The DNA for the CDR3 is TGTGCCAGCAGCTTAGCACTGGACACCTACGAGCAGTACTTC.

V is TRBV4-1 and J is TRBJ1-1; 8 bases align to TRBD1. V dropped 4 bases and J dropped 2; count of bases not matched to a gene: 3. The CDR3 loop spans 14 amino acids. Germline CDR1 reads MGHRA; CDR2 reads YSYEKL. The CDR3 DNA is TGCGCCAGCAGCCCCACAGGGGGTAACACTGAAGCTTTCTTT. Translation gives CASSPTGGNTEAFF.

The gene calls are TRBV18 and TRBJ2-5; tentative D call: TRBD1 (5 bases). CDR1 and CDR2 (germline): KGHSH, LQKENI. The length of the CDR3 is 15 residues. Trimming removed 2 bases from V and 5 bases from J, with 15 bases in between. The CDR3 DNA reads as TGTGCCAGCTCACCAGGACAAGGTTTGGTGGAGACCCAGTACTTC. The encoded protein is CASSPGQGLVETQYF.

This clone was counted once. The rearrangement links TRBV2 to TRBJ2-5; D uncertain. CDR3 length equals 13 residues. Germline CDR1 and CDR2: SNHLY and FYNNEI. Trimming took off 3 bases at V and 3 bases at J, with 8 bases between the two ends. CDR3 nucleotide sequence: TGTGCCAGCAGTGAGAATGAGGAAGAGACCCAGTACTTC. Its translation: CASSENEEETQYF.

V usage is TRBV5-1 and J usage is TRBJ1-5, with 9 bases identical to TRBD1. The CDR3 runs 16 residues. In germline, CDR1 is SGHRS, CDR2 YFSETQ. Trimming cost V 0 bases and J 2 bases; bases outside gene matches: 3. The CDR3 reads CASSLGDREGNQPQHF. CDR3 nucleotide sequence: TGCGCCAGCAGCTTGGGGGACAGGGAGGGCAATCAGCCCCAGCATTTT.

The chain links TRBV7-2 to TRBJ2-7, with 8 bases fitting TRBD2. After removal of 5 bases from V and 3 bases from J, the junction contained 12 bases not matched to a gene. The germline V gene encodes CDR1 SGHTA and CDR2 FQGNSA. The CDR3 has 16 residues. CDR3 sequence: CASSIQVGREGYEQYF. In DNA, the CDR3 is TGTGCCAGCAGCATACAGGTCGGACGGGAGGGCTACGAGCAGTACTTC.

The chain combines TRBV12-2 with TRBJ2-7; the table calls TRBD1, which could not be checked here. TRBV12-2 is a listed pseudogene. This CDR3 has 14 residues. In nucleotides, the CDR3 is TGTGCAAGTCCCGGGGACAAGAGCTCCTACGAGCAGTACTTC. Its protein is CASPGDKSSYEQYF.

The CDR3 reads CASRRDRGLGTEAFF. In nucleotides, the CDR3 is TGTGCCAGCAGACGAGACAGGGGGTTGGGAACTGAAGCTTTCTTT. V and J are TRBV11-3 and TRBJ1-1; TRBD1 aligns across 9 bases. Germline V lookup: CDR1 SGHNT, CDR2 YENEEA. Losses at the gene ends were 6 bases for V and 5 bases for J; bases not matched to a gene: 10. The CDR3 is 15 amino acids.

The V gene is TRBV6-5, the J gene TRBJ1-1; D is possibly TRBD1 (6 bases). V shed 6 bases and J shed 1 base, with 15 bases lying between them. This CDR3 comprises 15 residues. The germline CDR1 and CDR2 sequences are MNHEY and SVGAGI. CDR3 amino acids: CASRRTLGGNTEAFF. CDR3 DNA: TGTGCCAGCAGACGTACTTTAGGGGGGAACACTGAAGCTTTCTTT.